Shown below are 9 T cell receptor beta chains from a single sample sequenced in a study of a mutant IDH1 vaccine in newly diagnosed glioma. For these TCRs, the target antigens are not known. Time point specified: week 5, during vaccination. A 20-mer mutant IDH1 peptide at 300 ug was injected subcutaneously with topical imiquimod. Sequencing was performed with immunoSEQ multiplex PCR; in TCRdb, only in-frame clones are kept and a portion is missing. The sample records about 75,000 clones, roughly 91% being singletons. The source was PBMCs, collected from a glioma patient whose treatment included an IDH1 peptide vaccine. These receptors were obtained from a woman aged 45-59 years with glioma.

This chain uses TRBV9 with TRBJ1-5; D call uncertain. Germline assignment: CDR1 SGDLS and CDR2 YYNGEE. V was trimmed by 0 bases and J by 5 bases, leaving 3 bases between them. The length of the CDR3 is 12 residues. CDR3: CASSVGDQPQHF. The CDR3 nucleotides are TGTGCCAGCAGCGTAGGGGATCAGCCCCAGCATTTT.

This clone has just a few counts. The chain joins TRBV10-2 to TRBJ1-1; no reliable D call. The CDR3 has 14 amino acids. From germline, CDR1 is WSHSY and CDR2 SAAADI. V lost 1 base, J lost 0 bases, and 6 bases lay in between. DNA of the CDR3: TGCGCCAGCAGTGAGTACAGCGTGAACACTGAAGCTTTCTTT. It is translated as CASSEYSVNTEAFF.

The chain carries TRBV19 and TRBJ1-1; TRBD1 matches at 7 bases. Germline V lookup: CDR1 LNHDA, CDR2 SQIVND (reference sequence). The CDR3 contains 16 residues. Trimming cost V 4 bases and J 0 bases; bases outside gene matches: 8. The CDR3 protein is CASSNSGTALNTEAFF. The CDR3 DNA is TGTGCCAGTAGTAATTCCGGGACAGCATTGAACACTGAAGCTTTCTTT.

This chain uses TRBV7-8 with TRBJ2-1; 11 bases agree with TRBD2. The V gene end was trimmed by 5 bases and the J gene end by 4 bases; junction bases not matched to a gene: 4. The CDR3 consists of 15 residues. Per germline, CDR1 SGHVS and CDR2 FQNEAQ. DNA for the CDR3: TGTGCCAGCAGCGAGGGACTAGCGGCTTACAATGAGCAGTTCTTC. Encoded protein: CASSEGLAAYNEQFF.

The chain couples TRBV6-5 to TRBJ2-2; D might be TRBD1 (5 bases). CDR1 is MNHEY, CDR2 SVGAGI, per germline. V was clipped by 0 bases and J by 2 bases, with 7 bases between them. The CDR3 is 15 residues long. The CDR3 spells CASSYSTVNTGELFF. CDR3 sequence (DNA): TGTGCCAGCAGTTACTCGACAGTAAACACCGGGGAGCTGTTTTTT.

Comment on this clone: An end of the junction differs from the germline gene, which may be a read error. The chain joins TRBV9 to TRBJ1-4; a weak D match, TRBD1 (6 bases). The CDR3 has 15 residues. Germline V gene data show CDR1 as SGDLS and CDR2 as YYNGEE. As DNA, the CDR3 is TGTGCCAGCAGCGTAGCTGGGACAACCAATGAAAAACTGTTTTTT. It codes for CASSVAGTTNEKLFF.

The rearrangement uses TRBV30 and TRBJ2-7; D unclear. Germline loops: CDR1 GTSNPN, CDR2 SVGIG (reference sequence). V was shortened by 4 bases and J by 5 bases, with 15 bases between the two germline ends. CDR3 length: 13 residues. The DNA for the CDR3 is TGTGCCTGGACGATTGGGGTGGGCGACGAGCAGTACTTC. Translation gives CAWTIGVGDEQYF.

This chain joins TRBV5-4 and TRBJ2-5; unclear D gene. V dropped 0 bases and J dropped 0 bases, with 9 bases sitting between them. The CDR3 length is 15 residues. Germline assignment: CDR1 SGHNT and CDR2 YYREEE (reference sequence). The CDR3 nucleotides are TGTGCCAGCAGCTTGGCCGGCGCCAACCAAGAGACCCAGTACTTC. As protein: CASSLAGANQETQYF.

The chain uses TRBV19 and TRBJ2-1; D gene ambiguous. The CDR3 has 13 amino acids. From germline, CDR1 is LNHDA and CDR2 SQIVND (reference sequence). V lost 3 bases to trimming and J lost 6 bases, with 9 bases between them. CDR3 residues: CASSILTGNEQFF. The CDR3, as DNA: TGTGCCAGTAGTATTCTCACGGGCAATGAGCAGTTCTTC.